This TCR beta chain stems from a study of brain T cells in children with intractable seizures. The data were produced by immunoSEQ multiplex PCR, yet TCRdb's version contains in-frame clones alone and is incomplete. This table holds 88,000 or so clones, around nine tenths found once. The clonotype comes from a girl aged 2 to 10 with Rasmussen encephalitis and intractable seizures. Sample: peripheral blood, taken at surgery.

The DNA for the CDR3 is TGTGCCAGCAGGGGCCAGATCAACACCGGGGAGCTGTTTTTT. Translation: CASRGQINTGELFF. V and J are TRBV2 and TRBJ2-2; no definite D call. This CDR3 contains 14 residues. Trimming cost V 6 bases and J 2 bases, with 10 bases left between them. Germline lookup yields CDR1 SNHLY and CDR2 FYNNEI.